The present T cell receptor (beta chain) was sequenced within a study of T cell responses to AZD1222 COVID-19 vaccine. Turning to this clone: Its antigen is unidentified.

The germline V gene encodes CDR1 KGHSH and CDR2 LQKENI. Trimming at V came to 0 bases and at J to 7 bases, leaving 5 bases not matched to a gene. This CDR3 region has 15 residues. The table came from immunoSEQ multiplex PCR; TCRdb's copy has only in-frame clones and leaves some out. This table has about 150,000 clones, roughly 87% appearing once. The study, taken as a whole, reports: Clonal diversity may have been underestimated in mostly white British donors. Baseline antibody screening turned up just six seropositive AZD1222 recipients. The reported proportion of spike-specific TCRs targeting unmutated variant regions was nearly half. Repertoire collection took place solely once the T cell response had peaked.

The chain has TRBV18 and TRBJ1-2; 10 bases agree with TRBD1. This TCR derives from an adult who received the MenACWY meningococcal vaccine as a control. Sample: peripheral blood, taken 28 days after the second dose of the MenACWY control vaccine. In nucleotides, the CDR3 is TGTGCCAGCTCACCACCGTTGACAGGGGGCCGTGGCTACACCTTC. Protein product: CASSPPLTGGRGYTF. Complete variable domain (other parts from reference TRBV18 and TRBJ1-2): NAGVMQNPRHLVRRRGQEARLRCSPMKGHSHVYWYRQLPEEGLKFMVYLQKENIIDESGMPKERFSAEFPKEGPSILRIQQVVRGDSAAYFCASSPPLTGGRGYTFGSGTRLTVV.